These T cell receptor beta chains were read from a single sample in a study of spatial heterogeneity in lung cancer. TCRdb analysed the 5' RACE reads with MiXCR anew, one entry per CDR3 protein. The sample holds approximately 92,000 distinct CDR3 sequences; about 12% are singletons and the top ten take over 40%. The sequencing used PBMCs, collected at surgery. All receptors come from a male donor with early-stage non-small cell lung cancer. CDR3s include the opening cysteine and the closing phenylalanine or tryptophan. A D gene is named only where the DNA matches it firmly. For some rows the clone size is stated as once, few or many, or as a class when expanded; others skip it.

cdr3_nt: TGTGCCAGCAGCCCGAGGACAGTAGCCACCGGGGAGCTGTTTTTT; cdr3_aa: CASSPRTVATGELFF; cdr3_length: 15; clone_size: -; j_call: TRBJ2-2; d_call: -; v_call: TRBV28
cdr3_nt: TGCAGTGCTAGAATGGGGGCGGGTAATGGCTACACCTTC; cdr3_aa: CSARMGAGNGYTF; cdr3_length: 13; clone_size: few; j_call: TRBJ1-2; d_call: -; v_call: TRBV20-1
cdr3_nt: TGCAGTGCTAGAATGGACAGTGGGCAGAGAGATACGCAGTATTTT; cdr3_aa: CSARMDSGQRDTQYF; cdr3_length: 15; clone_size: -; j_call: TRBJ2-3; d_call: -; v_call: TRBV20-1
cdr3_nt: TGTGCCAGCAGCCAAGATCGGGACTACCAAGAGACCCAGTACTTC; cdr3_aa: CASSQDRDYQETQYF; cdr3_length: 15; clone_size: few; j_call: TRBJ2-5; d_call: -; v_call: TRBV4-2
cdr3_nt: TGTGCCATCAGTGAGTCGAGCGGGAGGACCACAGATACGCAGTATTTT; cdr3_aa: CAISESSGRTTDTQYF; cdr3_length: 16; clone_size: few; j_call: TRBJ2-3; d_call: TRBD2; v_call: TRBV10-3
cdr3_nt: TGTGCCATCAGACCCACTACGTCGACTAATGAAAAACTGTTTTTT; cdr3_aa: CAIRPTTSTNEKLFF; cdr3_length: 15; clone_size: few; j_call: TRBJ1-4; d_call: -; v_call: TRBV21-1
cdr3_nt: TGCAGCGCCCCGGGCGGGACAGGGGGCACAGATACGCAGTATTTT; cdr3_aa: CSAPGGTGGTDTQYF; cdr3_length: 15; clone_size: -; j_call: TRBJ2-3; d_call: TRBD1; v_call: TRBV29-1
cdr3_nt: TGCGCCAGCAGCCCGAAGACAGGGGGGAGCTTTGGCTACACCTTC; cdr3_aa: CASSPKTGGSFGYTF; cdr3_length: 15; clone_size: few; j_call: TRBJ1-2; d_call: TRBD1; v_call: TRBV5-1
cdr3_nt: TGTGCCAGCCAACCGGGACAGAGCACCGGGGAGCTGTTTTTT; cdr3_aa: CASQPGQSTGELFF; cdr3_length: 14; clone_size: -; j_call: TRBJ2-2; d_call: TRBD1; v_call: TRBV2
cdr3_nt: TGTGCCAGCAGCCAAGGACAGTACAATGAGCAGTTCTTC; cdr3_aa: CASSQGQYNEQFF; cdr3_length: 13; clone_size: -; j_call: TRBJ2-1; d_call: -; v_call: TRBV3-1
cdr3_nt: TGTGCGAGCAGGTCTAGCGGGGAAAACGAGCAGTACTTC; cdr3_aa: CASRSSGENEQYF; cdr3_length: 13; clone_size: -; j_call: TRBJ2-7; d_call: TRBD2; v_call: TRBV27
cdr3_nt: TGTGCCAGCAGCTTAGAGGGGTTTACAGACTTC; cdr3_aa: CASSLEGFTDF; cdr3_length: 11; clone_size: few; j_call: TRBJ2-5; d_call: -; v_call: TRBV7-9
cdr3_nt: TGTGCCAGCAATTTTGTTGGGGGAAGTAATTCACCCCTCCACTTT; cdr3_aa: CASNFVGGSNSPLHF; cdr3_length: 15; clone_size: -; j_call: TRBJ1-6; d_call: -; v_call: TRBV28
cdr3_nt: TGCGCCAGCAGCTTGGCCCGGGACATCTACGAGCAGTACTTC; cdr3_aa: CASSLARDIYEQYF; cdr3_length: 14; clone_size: -; j_call: TRBJ2-7; d_call: -; v_call: TRBV5-1
cdr3_nt: TGTGCCAGCAGTTCCTGGAGGGAGCTAGCCAAAAACATTCAGTACTTC; cdr3_aa: CASSSWRELAKNIQYF; cdr3_length: 16; clone_size: many; j_call: TRBJ2-4; d_call: -; v_call: TRBV28
cdr3_nt: TGTGCCAGCACCCCTACGAGACTAGCGGTGTACCAAGAGACCCAGTACTTC; cdr3_aa: CASTPTRLAVYQETQYF; cdr3_length: 17; clone_size: many; j_call: TRBJ2-5; d_call: TRBD2; v_call: TRBV3-1
cdr3_nt: TGCGCCAGCAGCGAACCTGGGGCCAACGTCCTGACTTTC; cdr3_aa: CASSEPGANVLTF; cdr3_length: 13; clone_size: few; j_call: TRBJ2-6; d_call: -; v_call: TRBV5-1
cdr3_nt: TGTGCCAGCAGTCCATCAGGGAATCCCGGAAACACCATATATTTT; cdr3_aa: CASSPSGNPGNTIYF; cdr3_length: 15; clone_size: many; j_call: TRBJ1-3; d_call: -; v_call: TRBV12-3/TRBV12-4
cdr3_nt: TGCAGCGTTCGTAGCGGGTACACCGGGGAGCTGTTTTTT; cdr3_aa: CSVRSGYTGELFF; cdr3_length: 13; clone_size: few; j_call: TRBJ2-2; d_call: TRBD2; v_call: TRBV29-1
cdr3_nt: TGTGCCAGCAGCGTAGATCCCGGCGGTAACTATGGCTACACCTTC; cdr3_aa: CASSVDPGGNYGYTF; cdr3_length: 15; clone_size: -; j_call: TRBJ1-2; d_call: -; v_call: TRBV9
cdr3_nt: TGTGCCAGCAGTTTGGAGCAGGGTCAATCACCCCTCCACTTT; cdr3_aa: CASSLEQGQSPLHF; cdr3_length: 14; clone_size: -; j_call: TRBJ1-6; d_call: -; v_call: TRBV27
cdr3_nt: TGTGCCAGCAGCCCCGGCTCCTACGAGCAGTACTTC; cdr3_aa: CASSPGSYEQYF; cdr3_length: 12; clone_size: -; j_call: TRBJ2-7; d_call: -; v_call: TRBV7-2
cdr3_nt: TGTGCCAGCAGTTTAATGCGGGAGACGGTAGATACGCAGTATTTT; cdr3_aa: CASSLMRETVDTQYF; cdr3_length: 15; clone_size: many; j_call: TRBJ2-3; d_call: TRBD2; v_call: TRBV28
cdr3_nt: TGTGCCACCAGTGATTATCGCAATGAGCAGTTCTTC; cdr3_aa: CATSDYRNEQFF; cdr3_length: 12; clone_size: -; j_call: TRBJ2-1; d_call: -; v_call: TRBV24-1
cdr3_nt: TGTGCCAGCAGTTACCCCCGAGTAAATCAGCCCCAGCATTTT; cdr3_aa: CASSYPRVNQPQHF; cdr3_length: 14; clone_size: many; j_call: TRBJ1-5; d_call: -; v_call: TRBV6-2/TRBV6-3
cdr3_nt: TGTGCCAGCAGTGGCCCAAGAACGACACCGTGTTTT; cdr3_aa: CASSGPRTTPCF; cdr3_length: 12; clone_size: -; j_call: TRBJ2-3; d_call: -; v_call: TRBV2
cdr3_nt: TGTGCCAGCAGCAGACAGGGTCGCCAAGAGACCCAGTACTTC; cdr3_aa: CASSRQGRQETQYF; cdr3_length: 14; clone_size: many; j_call: TRBJ2-5; d_call: TRBD1; v_call: TRBV2
cdr3_nt: TGTGCCAGCCAGACTAGCGGGACGTCCTACGAGCAGTACTTC; cdr3_aa: CASQTSGTSYEQYF; cdr3_length: 14; clone_size: -; j_call: TRBJ2-7; d_call: TRBD2; v_call: TRBV27
cdr3_nt: TGTGCCAGCAGTGACAGGGAAACCTACAATGAGCAGTTCTTC; cdr3_aa: CASSDRETYNEQFF; cdr3_length: 14; clone_size: many; j_call: TRBJ2-1; d_call: TRBD1; v_call: TRBV6-2/TRBV6-3
cdr3_nt: TGTGCCAGCAGCTACTACAGGGAAGAAGCTTTCTTT; cdr3_aa: CASSYYREEAFF; cdr3_length: 12; clone_size: -; j_call: TRBJ1-1; d_call: -; v_call: TRBV7-2
cdr3_nt: TGCAGCGTTGCTTTAGGGAATGAGCAGTTCTTC; cdr3_aa: CSVALGNEQFF; cdr3_length: 11; clone_size: -; j_call: TRBJ2-1; d_call: -; v_call: TRBV29-1
cdr3_nt: TGTGCCAGCAGCCCCCCGGGACTAGCTGTGGAGACCCAGTACTTC; cdr3_aa: CASSPPGLAVETQYF; cdr3_length: 15; clone_size: -; j_call: TRBJ2-5; d_call: TRBD2; v_call: TRBV3-1
cdr3_nt: TGCAGCGTTGAGACACCCGGGGAGCTGTTTTTT; cdr3_aa: CSVETPGELFF; cdr3_length: 11; clone_size: many; j_call: TRBJ2-2; d_call: -; v_call: TRBV29-1
cdr3_nt: TGTGCCAGCAGCTTACAGTCTTTTTACGAGCAGTACTTC; cdr3_aa: CASSLQSFYEQYF; cdr3_length: 13; clone_size: few; j_call: TRBJ2-7; d_call: -; v_call: TRBV7-9
cdr3_nt: TGTGCCAGCAGCCCGTTCGGGACACCGAACACTGAAGCTTTCTTT; cdr3_aa: CASSPFGTPNTEAFF; cdr3_length: 15; clone_size: few; j_call: TRBJ1-1; d_call: -; v_call: TRBV7-9
cdr3_nt: TGTGCCAGCAGTCTCGACCCCAATCAGCCCCAGCATTTT; cdr3_aa: CASSLDPNQPQHF; cdr3_length: 13; clone_size: -; j_call: TRBJ1-5; d_call: -; v_call: TRBV28
cdr3_nt: TGTGCCAGCAGCTTAAGGAGTAGCGGGAGGGCGATGGGCAAAAACATTCAGTACTTC; cdr3_aa: CASSLRSSGRAMGKNIQYF; cdr3_length: 19; clone_size: many; j_call: TRBJ2-4; d_call: TRBD2; v_call: TRBV7-2
cdr3_nt: TGCGCCAGCAGCTCAGGGGTGGACCAGCCCCAGCATTTT; cdr3_aa: CASSSGVDQPQHF; cdr3_length: 13; clone_size: -; j_call: TRBJ1-5; d_call: -; v_call: TRBV5-1
cdr3_nt: TGCGCCAGCAGCGGAGGACAGGGGTGGAATGAGCAGTTCTTC; cdr3_aa: CASSGGQGWNEQFF; cdr3_length: 14; clone_size: few; j_call: TRBJ2-1; d_call: TRBD1; v_call: TRBV4-1
cdr3_nt: TGCAGCGTTGAAATCCCAGGAAGGCCCGGTGGCTACACCTTC; cdr3_aa: CSVEIPGRPGGYTF; cdr3_length: 14; clone_size: few; j_call: TRBJ1-2; d_call: -; v_call: TRBV29-1
cdr3_nt: TGTGCCAGCTCTCTTCGTTCACCCCTCCACTTT; cdr3_aa: CASSLRSPLHF; cdr3_length: 11; clone_size: many; j_call: TRBJ1-6; d_call: -; v_call: TRBV6-6
cdr3_nt: TGTGCCACCAGCAGAGGTATACCGGGACAGGGAACAGATACGCAGTATTTT; cdr3_aa: CATSRGIPGQGTDTQYF; cdr3_length: 17; clone_size: many; j_call: TRBJ2-3; d_call: TRBD1; v_call: TRBV15
cdr3_nt: TGTGCCAGCAGCTTAGCAGCGCGACTCTCACAAGAGACCCAGTACTTC; cdr3_aa: CASSLAARLSQETQYF; cdr3_length: 16; clone_size: few; j_call: TRBJ2-5; d_call: -; v_call: TRBV7-8
cdr3_nt: TGCAGCGTTGAAGGCGCTAGCGGGAGGGCTCAAGAGACCCAGTACTTC; cdr3_aa: CSVEGASGRAQETQYF; cdr3_length: 16; clone_size: many; j_call: TRBJ2-5; d_call: TRBD2; v_call: TRBV29-1
cdr3_nt: TGCAGTGCTAGAGCTGGCCTTATAAGCCTCTTT; cdr3_aa: CSARAGLISLF; cdr3_length: 11; clone_size: once; j_call: TRBJ1-1; d_call: -; v_call: TRBV20-1
cdr3_nt: TGTGCCAGCTCACCCCGGGCCCAGGCTGGAAACACCATATATTTT; cdr3_aa: CASSPRAQAGNTIYF; cdr3_length: 15; clone_size: -; j_call: TRBJ1-3; d_call: -; v_call: TRBV18
cdr3_nt: TGCGCCAGCAGTGGGGGCGCGGACGGGGAGCTGTTTTTT; cdr3_aa: CASSGGADGELFF; cdr3_length: 13; clone_size: few; j_call: TRBJ2-2; d_call: -; v_call: TRBV5-1
cdr3_nt: TGTGCCAGCAGCTTGGCCGGCGGGAGGGAATACAATGAGCAGTTCTTC; cdr3_aa: CASSLAGGREYNEQFF; cdr3_length: 16; clone_size: few; j_call: TRBJ2-1; d_call: TRBD2; v_call: TRBV5-4
cdr3_nt: TGCGCCAGCAGACAGGGGAGCACAGATACGCAGTATTTT; cdr3_aa: CASRQGSTDTQYF; cdr3_length: 13; clone_size: -; j_call: TRBJ2-3; d_call: TRBD1; v_call: TRBV5-1
cdr3_nt: TGCAGTACTGGACACAGAGGCACTGAAGCTTTCTTT; cdr3_aa: CSTGHRGTEAFF; cdr3_length: 12; clone_size: -; j_call: TRBJ1-1; d_call: -; v_call: TRBV20-1
cdr3_nt: TGCAGTGCTAAAGGAACAGGGGGACGCAATCAGCCCCAGCATTTT; cdr3_aa: CSAKGTGGRNQPQHF; cdr3_length: 15; clone_size: -; j_call: TRBJ1-5; d_call: TRBD1; v_call: TRBV20-1
cdr3_nt: TGTGCCAGCAGCTTAGGAACTAGCGGGGTTCTAGATACGCAGTATTTT; cdr3_aa: CASSLGTSGVLDTQYF; cdr3_length: 16; clone_size: -; j_call: TRBJ2-3; d_call: TRBD2; v_call: TRBV5-4
cdr3_nt: TGTGCCAGCAGCTTAGTCTTCCAGCGGGGGGGTCCTAGCACAGATACGCAGTATTTT; cdr3_aa: CASSLVFQRGGPSTDTQYF; cdr3_length: 19; clone_size: few; j_call: TRBJ2-3; d_call: TRBD2; v_call: TRBV7-2
cdr3_nt: TGTGCCAGCAGCCGCACAGGGCGCTCCTACAATGAGCAGTTCTTC; cdr3_aa: CASSRTGRSYNEQFF; cdr3_length: 15; clone_size: -; j_call: TRBJ2-1; d_call: -; v_call: TRBV6-2/TRBV6-3
cdr3_nt: TGTGCCACAAGACCGGGACTAGCTAACGGGGAGCTGTTTTTT; cdr3_aa: CATRPGLANGELFF; cdr3_length: 14; clone_size: -; j_call: TRBJ2-2; d_call: TRBD2; v_call: TRBV19
cdr3_nt: TGTGCCAGCAGCTGGGACAGGGGACGCGAGCAGTACTTC; cdr3_aa: CASSWDRGREQYF; cdr3_length: 13; clone_size: few; j_call: TRBJ2-7; d_call: TRBD1; v_call: TRBV7-2
cdr3_nt: TGTGCCAGCTCCCTGTCGAGGACCGGGGAGCTGTTTTTT; cdr3_aa: CASSLSRTGELFF; cdr3_length: 13; clone_size: few; j_call: TRBJ2-2; d_call: -; v_call: TRBV18
cdr3_nt: TGTGCCACCCGACAGGGACTAGCGGGGGTGAGCACAGATACGCAGTATTTT; cdr3_aa: CATRQGLAGVSTDTQYF; cdr3_length: 17; clone_size: many; j_call: TRBJ2-3; d_call: TRBD2; v_call: TRBV10-3
cdr3_nt: TGTGCCAGCAGCGTAGGGGGGGCCAAAAACATTCAGTACTTC; cdr3_aa: CASSVGGAKNIQYF; cdr3_length: 14; clone_size: few; j_call: TRBJ2-4; d_call: -; v_call: TRBV9
cdr3_nt: TGCGCCAGCAGCCCTGCCGGGCCGACTAATAACTATGGCTACACCTTC; cdr3_aa: CASSPAGPTNNYGYTF; cdr3_length: 16; clone_size: few; j_call: TRBJ1-2; d_call: -; v_call: TRBV5-1